The T cell receptor beta chain under discussion was sequenced for a study of human CD8 memory T cell subsets. Study-wide results and caveats: A similarly high level of diversity characterized stem-like memory and precursor exhausted T cells, unlike effector memory cells. Few clonotypes were shared between stem-like memory and precursor exhausted T cells.

By frequency, this clonotype is medium-sized. Its antigen is undetermined. The CDR3 is 15 amino acids. Per the germline V gene, CDR1 is SGHVS and CDR2 is FQNEAQ. Sequencing libraries of TCR beta were made by UMI-labeled 5' RACE. After re-calling the 5' RACE reads, TCRdb lists one entry per CDR3 protein, DNA absent. Here the sample table reports about 4,900 distinct CDR3 sequences. What was sequenced was CD8+ T cells from PBMCs. The V and J genes are TRBV7-8 and TRBJ1-1; the TRBD1 assignment by TCRdb is unverifiable without DNA. This sequence originates from a human donor in good health. This CDR3 is CASSLGDRAYIEAFF.